Each of the 7 T cell receptor beta chains below was sequenced from the same sample in a study of blood T cell repertoires in COVID-19. The assay was immunoSEQ multiplex PCR, and TCRdb's table has in-frame clones only and misses some. This table holds under 300,000 clones, about four fifths found once. Sequenced sample: peripheral blood. These receptors were obtained from a man younger than 40 who had recovered from COVID-19.

V usage is TRBV28 and J usage is TRBJ2-2; TRBD2 matches 10 bases. The CDR3 spans 15 residues. V gave up 2 bases and J gave up 5 bases; unmatched junction bases: 2. Per the germline V gene, CDR1 is MDHEN and CDR2 is SYDVKM. The CDR3 loop is CASSLISGRTGELFF. The CDR3 coding sequence is TGTGCCAGCAGTTTAATTAGCGGGAGGACCGGGGAGCTGTTTTTT. Using reference TRBV28 and TRBJ2-2 for the parts outside the CDR3, the full variable domain is DVKVTQSSRYLVKRTGEKVFLECVQDMDHENMFWYRQDPGLGLRLIYFSYDVKMKEKGDIPEGYSVSREKKERFSLILESASTNQTSMYLCASSLISGRTGELFFGEGSRLTVL.

The genes are TRBV18 and TRBJ1-2; a weak D match, TRBD1 (5 bases). The length of the CDR3 is 16 residues. Trimming pared 3 bases from V and 2 bases from J, leaving 16 bases between. The V gene's germline CDR1 is KGHSH and CDR2 LQKENI. The CDR3 region is CASSPIAGDPNYGYTF. The DNA for the CDR3 is TGTGCCAGCTCACCGATAGCGGGGGATCCCAACTATGGCTACACCTTC. Looking up the rest from reference TRBV18 and TRBJ1-2 gives the full variable domain: NAGVMQNPRHLVRRRGQEARLRCSPMKGHSHVYWYRQLPEEGLKFMVYLQKENIIDESGMPKERFSAEFPKEGPSILRIQQVVRGDSAAYFCASSPIAGDPNYGYTFGSGTRLTVV.

A note on this clone: The sample has other DNA sequences that encode this CDR3 too. V usage is TRBV19 and J usage is TRBJ1-3; no reliable D call. The CDR3 extends over 14 amino acids. V was cut by 3 bases and J by 1 base, with 7 bases left in between. Germline V gene sequence: CDR1 LNHDA, CDR2 SQIVND (reference sequence). CDR3 DNA sequence: TGTGCCAGTAGTATTCAGGATTCTGGAAACACCATATATTTT. Protein product: CASSIQDSGNTIYF.

This chain links TRBV5-8 with TRBJ1-5; D call uncertain. Germline V gene data show CDR1 as SGHTS and CDR2 as YDEGEE. This CDR3 has 14 amino acids. The ends were cut back, 2 bases at V and 6 bases at J, with 12 bases in the middle. CDR3 residues: CASSFFGTGQPQHF. In DNA form, the CDR3 reads TGTGCCAGCAGCTTCTTCGGAACGGGTCAGCCCCAGCATTTT.

The V call is TRBV27, the J call TRBJ1-2; 8 bases line up with TRBD1. The CDR3 has 14 residues. Germline CDR1 is MNHEY and CDR2 is SMNVEV (reference sequence). V dropped 5 bases and J dropped 8; count of bases not matched to a gene: 10. Here the CDR3 reads CASSLRTGLSGYTF. CDR3 nucleotide sequence: TGTGCCAGCAGTCTCCGGACAGGGCTGAGCGGCTACACCTTC.

V gene TRBV5-1 combines with J gene TRBJ2-7; tentative D call: TRBD1 (6 bases). Deletions cut 1 base from V and 2 bases from J, with 13 bases between. Looked up from germline, CDR1 is SGHRS and CDR2 is YFSETQ. The CDR3 has 15 residues. CDR3 in DNA: TGCGCCAGCAGCTTGCTTTGGGGGCAAGCCTACGAGCAGTACTTC. It specifies CASSLLWGQAYEQYF.

The chain carries TRBV3-1 (or the pseudogene TRBV3-2) and TRBJ1-3, with D perhaps matching TRBD1 (6 bases). CDR3 length: 17 residues. V dropped 1 base and J dropped 5 bases, with 18 bases sitting between them. From germline, CDR1 is LGHDT and CDR2 YNNKEL (reference sequence). DNA of the CDR3: TGTGCCAGCAGCCAAGGGGGGCTCCCGGGAACGAGAAACACCATATATTTT. Protein sequence: CASSQGGLPGTRNTIYF.